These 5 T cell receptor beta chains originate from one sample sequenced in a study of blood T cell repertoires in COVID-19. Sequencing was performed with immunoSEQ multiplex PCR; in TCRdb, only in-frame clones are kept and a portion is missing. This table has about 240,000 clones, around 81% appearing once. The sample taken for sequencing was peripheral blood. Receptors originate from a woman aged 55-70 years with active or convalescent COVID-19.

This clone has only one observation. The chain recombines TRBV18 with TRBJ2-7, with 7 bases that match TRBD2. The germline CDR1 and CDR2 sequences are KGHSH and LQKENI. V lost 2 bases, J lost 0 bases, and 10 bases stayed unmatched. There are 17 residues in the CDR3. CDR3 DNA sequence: TGTGCCAGCTCACCATCACTCGGCGGGAGCGACTCCTACGAGCAGTACTTC. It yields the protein CASSPSLGGSDSYEQYF.

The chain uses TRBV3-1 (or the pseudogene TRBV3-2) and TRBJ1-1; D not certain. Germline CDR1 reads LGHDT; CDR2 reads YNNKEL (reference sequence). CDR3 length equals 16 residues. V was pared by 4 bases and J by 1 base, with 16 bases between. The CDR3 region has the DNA TGTGCCAGCAGCCTTGGGGAAGGGCGGGCGAACACTGAAGCTTTCTTT. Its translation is CASSLGEGRANTEAFF.

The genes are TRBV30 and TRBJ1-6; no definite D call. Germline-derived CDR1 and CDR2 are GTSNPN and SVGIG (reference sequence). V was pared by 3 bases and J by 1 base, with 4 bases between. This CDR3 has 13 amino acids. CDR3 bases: TGTGCCTGGAGACAGTCCTATAATTCACCCCTCCACTTT. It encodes CAWRQSYNSPLHF.

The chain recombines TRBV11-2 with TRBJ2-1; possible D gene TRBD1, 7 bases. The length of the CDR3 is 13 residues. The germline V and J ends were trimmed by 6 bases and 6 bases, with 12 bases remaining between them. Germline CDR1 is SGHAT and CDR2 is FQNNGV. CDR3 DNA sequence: TGTGCCAGCAGGGAGGGGGCCCGCAATGAGCAGTTCTTC. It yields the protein CASREGARNEQFF.

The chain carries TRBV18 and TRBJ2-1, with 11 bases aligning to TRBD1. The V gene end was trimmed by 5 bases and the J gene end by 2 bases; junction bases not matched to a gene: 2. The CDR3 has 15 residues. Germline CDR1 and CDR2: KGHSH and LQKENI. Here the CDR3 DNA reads TGTGCCAGCTCATCGGGACAGGGGGCCTACAATGAGCAGTTCTTC. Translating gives CASSSGQGAYNEQFF.